This is a list of T cell receptor beta chains from one sample in a study of cytomegalovirus exposure and HLA in healthy donors. The data were produced by immunoSEQ multiplex PCR, yet TCRdb's version contains in-frame clones alone and is incomplete. The data contain fewer than 180,000 clones, 60% to 70% of them singletons. Sequencing was done on a sample of PBMCs. The receptors originated from a woman aged 60 to 75 in good health and CMV-seropositive. Both conserved end residues are part of each CDR3. Fields, in order: V gene, D gene, J gene, CDR3 length, CDR3 protein. D genes are given only for firm matches.

v_call: TRBV6-5; d_call: .; j_call: TRBJ2-3; cdr3_length: 15; cdr3_aa: CASSSDGIDTDTQYF
v_call: TRBV4-2; d_call: .; j_call: TRBJ2-5; cdr3_length: 15; cdr3_aa: CASSQETGVGETQYF
v_call: TRBV5-4; d_call: TRBD1; j_call: TRBJ2-7; cdr3_length: 14; cdr3_aa: CASSLGTGGYEQYF
v_call: TRBV9; d_call: .; j_call: TRBJ2-3; cdr3_length: 13; cdr3_aa: CASSAAPGNTQYF
v_call: TRBV7-2; d_call: .; j_call: TRBJ2-5; cdr3_length: 14; cdr3_aa: CASSLGGVEETQYF
v_call: TRBV11-2; d_call: TRBD1; j_call: TRBJ1-1; cdr3_length: 15; cdr3_aa: CASSRIGGQGTEAFF
v_call: TRBV19; d_call: TRBD2; j_call: TRBJ2-4; cdr3_length: 17; cdr3_aa: CASRGLAGVGAKNIQYF
v_call: TRBV5-1; d_call: .; j_call: TRBJ2-1; cdr3_length: 16; cdr3_aa: CASSLGLATGLNEQFF
v_call: TRBV28; d_call: TRBD1; j_call: TRBJ1-2; cdr3_length: 15; cdr3_aa: CASSLKTGTVYGYTF
v_call: TRBV9; d_call: .; j_call: TRBJ1-5; cdr3_length: 13; cdr3_aa: CASSVRPLWPQHF
v_call: TRBV11-1; d_call: .; j_call: TRBJ2-7; cdr3_length: 14; cdr3_aa: CASSSGRMGGQQYF
v_call: TRBV6-6; d_call: .; j_call: TRBJ1-2; cdr3_length: 15; cdr3_aa: CASSYSGQPNYGYTF
v_call: TRBV20-1; d_call: TRBD1; j_call: TRBJ1-1; cdr3_length: 11; cdr3_aa: CSASTGTRAFF
v_call: TRBV7-6; d_call: TRBD2; j_call: TRBJ2-1; cdr3_length: 16; cdr3_aa: CASSLLGTTTYNEQFF
v_call: TRBV6-6; d_call: .; j_call: TRBJ2-1; cdr3_length: 14; cdr3_aa: CASLPAFQANEQFF
v_call: TRBV7-3; d_call: .; j_call: TRBJ2-1; cdr3_length: 16; cdr3_aa: CASSLSGTPAYNEQFF
v_call: TRBV16; d_call: .; j_call: TRBJ1-5; cdr3_length: 15; cdr3_aa: CASSQFRSSNQPQHF
v_call: TRBV7-2; d_call: .; j_call: TRBJ2-7; cdr3_length: 14; cdr3_aa: CASSLVAYGYEQYF
v_call: TRBV6-4; d_call: TRBD2; j_call: TRBJ2-3; cdr3_length: 15; cdr3_aa: CASSAYGTSGDTQYF
v_call: TRBV28; d_call: TRBD2; j_call: TRBJ2-7; cdr3_length: 17; cdr3_aa: CASSPTLTSGSPYEQYF
v_call: TRBV5-6; d_call: .; j_call: TRBJ2-5; cdr3_length: 15; cdr3_aa: CASSAGRGLQETQYF
v_call: TRBV23-1; d_call: TRBD2; j_call: TRBJ2-3; cdr3_length: 18; cdr3_aa: CASSQSSTSGGYTDTQYF
v_call: TRBV4-3; d_call: .; j_call: TRBJ1-3; cdr3_length: 18; cdr3_aa: CASSQDTSGQVGRNTIYF
v_call: TRBV11-2; d_call: TRBD2; j_call: TRBJ2-1; cdr3_length: 15; cdr3_aa: CASSPSGSRNNEQFF
v_call: TRBV7-9; d_call: TRBD2; j_call: TRBJ2-1; cdr3_length: 15; cdr3_aa: CASSFGLAGGTEQFF
v_call: TRBV7-9; d_call: .; j_call: TRBJ1-4; cdr3_length: 14; cdr3_aa: CASSFRAGSEKLFF
v_call: TRBV28; d_call: TRBD1; j_call: TRBJ1-1; cdr3_length: 14; cdr3_aa: CASSPGQLNTEAFF
v_call: TRBV15; d_call: TRBD2; j_call: TRBJ2-1; cdr3_length: 15; cdr3_aa: CATSRGGRAYNEQFF
v_call: TRBV7-2; d_call: .; j_call: TRBJ1-4; cdr3_length: 14; cdr3_aa: CASRGDATNEKLFF
v_call: TRBV5-1; d_call: TRBD1; j_call: TRBJ2-5; cdr3_length: 14; cdr3_aa: CASSSTGGAETQYF
v_call: TRBV5-1; d_call: .; j_call: TRBJ2-7; cdr3_length: 15; cdr3_aa: CASSLATGISYEQYF
v_call: TRBV28; d_call: TRBD2; j_call: TRBJ2-3; cdr3_length: 20; cdr3_aa: CASRSPGDLGLAGFKGTQYF
v_call: TRBV28; d_call: .; j_call: TRBJ1-1; cdr3_length: 16; cdr3_aa: CASSYPRGGRFTEAFF
v_call: TRBV4-3; d_call: .; j_call: TRBJ2-3; cdr3_length: 16; cdr3_aa: CASSQVTGAVTDTQYF
v_call: TRBV19; d_call: .; j_call: TRBJ1-1; cdr3_length: 14; cdr3_aa: CASSMNNMNTEAFF
v_call: TRBV28; d_call: .; j_call: TRBJ2-7; cdr3_length: 13; cdr3_aa: CASRRDGFLEQYF
v_call: TRBV18; d_call: TRBD2; j_call: TRBJ2-3; cdr3_length: 20; cdr3_aa: CASSPADKGLAGVVGDTQYF
v_call: TRBV4-3; d_call: .; j_call: TRBJ1-2; cdr3_length: 15; cdr3_aa: CASSQEYRDIRGYTF
v_call: TRBV6-5; d_call: .; j_call: TRBJ2-7; cdr3_length: 14; cdr3_aa: CASSYGDGGYEQYF
v_call: TRBV4-1; d_call: TRBD2; j_call: TRBJ2-1; cdr3_length: 17; cdr3_aa: CASSQRRLAGAHNEQFF
v_call: TRBV10-1; d_call: .; j_call: TRBJ1-1; cdr3_length: 14; cdr3_aa: CASSDGKGDTEAFF
v_call: TRBV18; d_call: .; j_call: TRBJ2-5; cdr3_length: 13; cdr3_aa: CASSPGLWETQYF
v_call: TRBV10-3; d_call: TRBD2; j_call: TRBJ2-5; cdr3_length: 14; cdr3_aa: CAISESSGSETQYF
v_call: TRBV6-1; d_call: .; j_call: TRBJ2-7; cdr3_length: 13; cdr3_aa: CASSSRAGDEQYF
v_call: TRBV5-8; d_call: .; j_call: TRBJ2-4; cdr3_length: 15; cdr3_aa: CASSLGQAAKNIQYF
v_call: TRBV27; d_call: .; j_call: TRBJ2-3; cdr3_length: 13; cdr3_aa: CASSRVFTDTQYF
v_call: TRBV7-3; d_call: .; j_call: TRBJ2-3; cdr3_length: 13; cdr3_aa: CASSQRGGDTQYF
v_call: TRBV7-8; d_call: .; j_call: TRBJ2-5; cdr3_length: 14; cdr3_aa: CASSLRSQGETQYF
v_call: TRBV27; d_call: TRBD1; j_call: TRBJ2-7; cdr3_length: 14; cdr3_aa: CASNPTGADYEQYF
v_call: TRBV5-1; d_call: .; j_call: TRBJ2-5; cdr3_length: 15; cdr3_aa: CASSTISASEETQYF
v_call: TRBV5-1; d_call: TRBD2; j_call: TRBJ2-7; cdr3_length: 17; cdr3_aa: CASSLWASGPSSYEQYF
v_call: TRBV5-1; d_call: TRBD1; j_call: TRBJ1-1; cdr3_length: 12; cdr3_aa: CASSSGTGEAFF
v_call: TRBV2; d_call: TRBD2; j_call: TRBJ2-1; cdr3_length: 14; cdr3_aa: CASSPGLAGAEQFF
v_call: TRBV28; d_call: .; j_call: TRBJ1-1; cdr3_length: 15; cdr3_aa: CASSPVGSRDTEAFF
v_call: TRBV7-2; d_call: .; j_call: TRBJ1-4; cdr3_length: 14; cdr3_aa: CASSFDRSNEKLFF
v_call: TRBV30; d_call: .; j_call: TRBJ2-6; cdr3_length: 14; cdr3_aa: CAWKPGAGANVLTF
v_call: TRBV21-1; d_call: .; j_call: TRBJ1-2; cdr3_length: 15; cdr3_aa: CASTPGSNTNYGYTF
v_call: TRBV6-5; d_call: .; j_call: TRBJ1-2; cdr3_length: 14; cdr3_aa: CASSQQVRGYGYTF
v_call: TRBV5-4; d_call: .; j_call: TRBJ2-7; cdr3_length: 15; cdr3_aa: CASSLLAGPPGEQYF